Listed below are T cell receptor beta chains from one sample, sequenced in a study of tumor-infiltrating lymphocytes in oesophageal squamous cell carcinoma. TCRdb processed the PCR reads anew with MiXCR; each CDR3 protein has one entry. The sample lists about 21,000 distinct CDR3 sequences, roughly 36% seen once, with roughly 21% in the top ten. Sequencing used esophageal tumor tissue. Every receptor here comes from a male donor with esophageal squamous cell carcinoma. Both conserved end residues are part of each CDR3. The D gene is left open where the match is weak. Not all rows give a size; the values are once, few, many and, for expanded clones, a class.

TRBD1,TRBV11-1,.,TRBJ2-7,TGTGCCAGCACCCTGTTAGACGGACAGGGGTTCCACGAGCAGTACTTC,CASTLLDGQGFHEQYF
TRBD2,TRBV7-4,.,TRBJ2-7,TGTGCCAGCAGCCTTACATGGACTAGAGAGAACCAGTACTTC,CASSLTWTRENQYF
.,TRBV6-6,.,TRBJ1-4,TGTGCCAGCAGTGCAGGAACAACTAATGAAAAACTGTTTTTT,CASSAGTTNEKLFF
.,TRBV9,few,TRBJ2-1,TGTGCCAGCGGAGGGGGGGGTTTCTACAATGAGCAGTTCTTC,CASGGGGFYNEQFF
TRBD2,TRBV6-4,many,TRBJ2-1,TGTGCCAGCAGTGACACTAGCGGATCCTCCTACAATGAGCAGTTCTTC,CASSDTSGSSYNEQFF
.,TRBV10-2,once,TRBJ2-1,TGCGCCAGCAGTGAACTTCGCGGCTATACCTACTATGAGCAGTTCTTC,CASSELRGYTYYEQFF
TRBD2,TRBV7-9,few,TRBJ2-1,TGTGCCAGCAGCCCCTCCGCCGGGAGGTTGGTCGATGAGCAGTTCTTC,CASSPSAGRLVDEQFF
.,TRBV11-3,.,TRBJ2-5,TGTGCCAGCAGCTTAGACAGACAAGAGACCCAGTACTTC,CASSLDRQETQYF
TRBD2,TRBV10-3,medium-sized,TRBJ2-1,TGTGCCATCAGTAAGGGACTAGGGGGGGTCACTGGGAATGAGCAGTTCTTC,CAISKGLGGVTGNEQFF
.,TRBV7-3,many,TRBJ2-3,TGTGCCAGCAGCTTAAGCCGGGGCACAGATACGCAGTATTTT,CASSLSRGTDTQYF
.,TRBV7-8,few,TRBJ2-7,TGTGCCAGCAGCCGGGGCACCTCCTACGAGCAGTACTTC,CASSRGTSYEQYF
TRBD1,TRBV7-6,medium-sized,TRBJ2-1,TGTGCCAGCAGCTTGGGGACAGGGGATAATTCACCCCTCCACTTC,CASSLGTGDNSPLHF
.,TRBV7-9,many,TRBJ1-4,TGTGCCAGCAGCTTAGGTGGGGTTGAAAAACTGTTTTTT,CASSLGGVEKLFF
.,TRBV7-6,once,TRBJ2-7,TGTGCCAGCAGCTTAGAGGGATGGGGTTTGTACGAGCAGTACTTC,CASSLEGWGLYEQYF
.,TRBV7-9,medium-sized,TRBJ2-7,TGTGCCAGCACCTCGCCCGGGACATCTTACTTC,CASTSPGTSYF
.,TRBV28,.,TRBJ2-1,TGTGCCAGCAGTTTACACAGGAGCTACAATGAGCAGTTCTTC,CASSLHRSYNEQFF
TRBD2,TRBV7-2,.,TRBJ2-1,TGTGCCAGCAGCTTAACTAGCGGGAGGATCGATGAGCAGTTCTTC,CASSLTSGRIDEQFF
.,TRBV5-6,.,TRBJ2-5,TGTGCCAGCAGCTTGAGCGTTGGTGAGCAGTACTTC,CASSLSVGEQYF
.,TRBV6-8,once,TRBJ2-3,TGTGCCAGCAGCCACGGCGGTTCCGATACGCAGTATTTT,CASSHGGSDTQYF
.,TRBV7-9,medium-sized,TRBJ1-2,TGTGCCAGCAGCCAGAGGAACAGGGACGGCTACACCTTC,CASSQRNRDGYTF